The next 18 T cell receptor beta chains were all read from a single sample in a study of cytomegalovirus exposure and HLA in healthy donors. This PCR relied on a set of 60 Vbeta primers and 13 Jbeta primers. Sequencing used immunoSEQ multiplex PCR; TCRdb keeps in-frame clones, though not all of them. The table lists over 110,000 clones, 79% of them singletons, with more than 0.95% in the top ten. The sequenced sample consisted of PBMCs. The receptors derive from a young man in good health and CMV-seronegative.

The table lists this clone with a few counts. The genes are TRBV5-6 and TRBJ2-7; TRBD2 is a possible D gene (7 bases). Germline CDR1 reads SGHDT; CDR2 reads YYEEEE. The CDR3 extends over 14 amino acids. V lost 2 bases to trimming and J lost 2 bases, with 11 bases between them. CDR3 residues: CASSFGRGAYEQYF. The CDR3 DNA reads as TGTGCCAGCAGCTTTGGGAGGGGGGCCTACGAGCAGTACTTC.

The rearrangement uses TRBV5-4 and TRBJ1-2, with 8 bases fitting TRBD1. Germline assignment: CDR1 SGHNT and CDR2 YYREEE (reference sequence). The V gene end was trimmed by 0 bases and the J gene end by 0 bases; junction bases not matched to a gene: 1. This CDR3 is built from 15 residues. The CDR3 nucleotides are TGTGCCAGCAGCTTGGCAGGGGGCCCTAACTATGGCTACACCTTC. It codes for CASSLAGGPNYGYTF.

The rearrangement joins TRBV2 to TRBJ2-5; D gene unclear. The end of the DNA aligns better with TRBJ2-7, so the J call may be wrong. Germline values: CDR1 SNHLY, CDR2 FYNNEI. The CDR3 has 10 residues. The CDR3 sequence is CASSEHEQYF. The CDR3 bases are TGTGCCAGCAGTGAACACGAGCAGTACTTC.

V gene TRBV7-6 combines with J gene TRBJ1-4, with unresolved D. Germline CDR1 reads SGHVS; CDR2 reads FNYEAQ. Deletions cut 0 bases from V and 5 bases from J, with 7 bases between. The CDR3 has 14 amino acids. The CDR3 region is CASSLAGGNEKLFF. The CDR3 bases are TGTGCCAGCAGCTTAGCGGGAGGGAATGAAAAACTGTTTTTT. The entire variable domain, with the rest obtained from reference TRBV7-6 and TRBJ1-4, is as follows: GAGVSQSPRYKVTKRGQDVALRCDPISGHVSLYWYRQALGQGPEFLTYFNYEAQQDKSGLPNDRFSAERPEGSISTLTIQRTEQRDSAMYRCASSLAGGNEKLFFGSGTQLSVL.

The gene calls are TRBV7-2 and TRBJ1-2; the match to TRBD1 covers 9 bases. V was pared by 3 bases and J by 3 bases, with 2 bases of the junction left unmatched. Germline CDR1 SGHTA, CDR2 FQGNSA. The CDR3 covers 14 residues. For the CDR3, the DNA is TGTGCCAGCAGCTTTCGACAGGGGGACTATGGCTACACCTTC. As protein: CASSFRQGDYGYTF.

CDR3 in DNA: TGTGCCAGCACACCAGGACTAGCGGGGGGCCTGCGCTCCTACGAGCAGTACTTC. Translating gives CASTPGLAGGLRSYEQYF. The rearrangement links TRBV25-1 to TRBJ2-7, with TRBD2 matching over 14 bases. From germline, CDR1 is MGHDK and CDR2 SYGVNS. V gave up 7 bases and J gave up 0 bases; unmatched junction bases: 11. The CDR3 has 18 amino acids.

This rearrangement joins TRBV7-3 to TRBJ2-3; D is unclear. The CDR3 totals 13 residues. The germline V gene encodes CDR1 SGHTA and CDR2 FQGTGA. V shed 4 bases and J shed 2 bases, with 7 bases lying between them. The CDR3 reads CASSSPNTDTQYF. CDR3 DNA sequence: TGTGCCAGCAGCTCCCCCAACACAGATACGCAGTATTTT.

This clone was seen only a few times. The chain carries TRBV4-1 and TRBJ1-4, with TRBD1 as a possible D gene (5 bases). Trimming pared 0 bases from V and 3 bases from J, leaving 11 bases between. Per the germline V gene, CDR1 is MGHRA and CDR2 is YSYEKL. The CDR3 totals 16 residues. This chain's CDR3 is CASSQDGAGPNEKLFF. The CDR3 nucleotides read TGCGCCAGCAGCCAAGATGGCGCAGGGCCTAATGAAAAACTGTTTTTT.

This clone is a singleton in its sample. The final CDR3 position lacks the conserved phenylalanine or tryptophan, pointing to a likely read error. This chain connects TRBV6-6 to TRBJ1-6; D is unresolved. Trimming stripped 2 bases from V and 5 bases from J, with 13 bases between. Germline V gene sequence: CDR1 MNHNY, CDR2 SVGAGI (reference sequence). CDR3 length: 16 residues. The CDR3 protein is CASSYPRTRDNSPLHL. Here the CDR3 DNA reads TGTGCCAGCAGTTACCCAAGGACCCGGGATAATTCACCCCTCCACCTT.

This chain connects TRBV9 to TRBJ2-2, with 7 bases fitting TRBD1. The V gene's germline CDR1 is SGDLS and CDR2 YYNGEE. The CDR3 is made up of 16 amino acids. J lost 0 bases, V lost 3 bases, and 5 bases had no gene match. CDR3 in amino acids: CASSGEGAANTGELFF. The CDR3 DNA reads TGTGCCAGCAGCGGTGAGGGGGCAGCGAACACCGGGGAGCTGTTTTTT.

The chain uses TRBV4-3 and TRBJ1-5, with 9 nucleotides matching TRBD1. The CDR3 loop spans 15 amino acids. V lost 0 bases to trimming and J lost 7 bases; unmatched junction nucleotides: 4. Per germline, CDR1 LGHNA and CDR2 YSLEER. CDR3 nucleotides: TGCGCCAGCAGCCAAGATCCGACAGGGGGACAGCCCCAGCATTTT. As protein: CASSQDPTGGQPQHF.

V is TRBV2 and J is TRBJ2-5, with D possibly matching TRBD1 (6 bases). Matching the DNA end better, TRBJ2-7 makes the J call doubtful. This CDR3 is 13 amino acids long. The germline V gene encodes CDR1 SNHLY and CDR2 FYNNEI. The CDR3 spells CATIQGSSYEQYF. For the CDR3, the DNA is TGTGCCACCATTCAGGGGAGCTCCTACGAGCAGTACTTC.

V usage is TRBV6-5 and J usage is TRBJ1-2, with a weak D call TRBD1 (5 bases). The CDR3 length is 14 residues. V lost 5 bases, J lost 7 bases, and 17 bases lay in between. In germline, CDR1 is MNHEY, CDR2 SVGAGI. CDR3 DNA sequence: TGTGCCAGCAGTGCCGCAGGGAACCTTGCTGGCTACACCTTC. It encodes CASSAAGNLAGYTF.

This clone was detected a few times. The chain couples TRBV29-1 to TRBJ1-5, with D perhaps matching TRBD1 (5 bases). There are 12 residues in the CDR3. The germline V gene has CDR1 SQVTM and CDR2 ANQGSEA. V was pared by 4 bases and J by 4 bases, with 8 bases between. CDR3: CSVGSGNQPQHF. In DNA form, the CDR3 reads TGCAGCGTTGGGTCAGGGAATCAGCCCCAGCATTTT.

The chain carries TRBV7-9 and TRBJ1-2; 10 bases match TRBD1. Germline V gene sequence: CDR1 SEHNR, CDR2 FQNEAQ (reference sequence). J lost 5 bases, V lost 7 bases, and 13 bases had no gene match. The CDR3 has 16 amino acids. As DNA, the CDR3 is TGTGCCAGCATCCCTAGACAGGGGGCTATAGAGTATGGCTACACCTTC. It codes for CASIPRQGAIEYGYTF.

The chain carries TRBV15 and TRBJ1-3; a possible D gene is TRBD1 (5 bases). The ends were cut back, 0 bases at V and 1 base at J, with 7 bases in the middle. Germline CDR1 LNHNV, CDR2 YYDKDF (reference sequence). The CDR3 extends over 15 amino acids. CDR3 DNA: TGTGCCACCAGCAGAGAAGGGGTGTCTGGAAACACCATATATTTT. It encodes CATSREGVSGNTIYF. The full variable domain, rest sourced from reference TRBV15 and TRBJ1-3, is DAMVIQNPRYQVTQFGKPVTLSCSQTLNHNVMYWYQQKSSQAPKLLFHYYDKDFNNEADTPDNFQSRRPNTSFCFLDIRSPGLGDTAMYLCATSREGVSGNTIYFGEGSWLTVV.

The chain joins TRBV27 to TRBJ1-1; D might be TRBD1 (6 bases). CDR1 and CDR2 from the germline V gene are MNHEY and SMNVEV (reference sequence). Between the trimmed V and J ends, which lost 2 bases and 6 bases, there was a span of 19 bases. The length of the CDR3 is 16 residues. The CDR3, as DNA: TGTGCCAGCAGTTTAGGCCCGCAGACAGGCAACGCTGAAGCTTTCTTT. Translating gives CASSLGPQTGNAEAFF.

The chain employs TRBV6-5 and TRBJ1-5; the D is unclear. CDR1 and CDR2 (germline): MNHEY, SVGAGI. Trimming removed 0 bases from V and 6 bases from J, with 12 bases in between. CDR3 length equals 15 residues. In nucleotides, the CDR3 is TGTGCCAGCAGTTACTCCTCCCAAGCGGGTCAGCCCCAGCATTTT. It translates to CASSYSSQAGQPQHF.